The rows below give T cell receptor beta chains drawn from one sample of a study of cytomegalovirus exposure and HLA in healthy donors. Profiling relied on immunoSEQ multiplex PCR, and the TCRdb table lists in-frame clones only, not all of them. The sample lists roughly 100,000 clones; 79% were seen once. The sequenced sample was PBMCs. These receptors were collected from a man between 50 and 59 years old in good health and CMV-seropositive. Each CDR3 is given with its conserved first and last residue. D genes are given only for firm matches. Expanded clones are given a class, and other clones once, few, many or no size at all.

size | J | V | D | DNA | CDR3
NA | TRBJ2-4 | TRBV28 | TRBD2 | TGTGCCAGCAGTCACAGCGGGAGGGCCGAGGTTGCCAAAAACATTCAGTACTTC | CASSHSGRAEVAKNIQYF
NA | TRBJ2-2 | TRBV19 | TRBD1 | TGTGCCACCCACCCCCGGGACAGGGGGAACACCGGGGAGCTGTTTTTT | CATHPRDRGNTGELFF
NA | TRBJ2-7 | TRBV27 | TRBD2 | TGTGCCAGCACTCTCCTCGGGGGGAACTCCTACGAGCAGTACTTC | CASTLLGGNSYEQYF
NA | TRBJ1-1 | TRBV2 | NA | TGTGCCAGCAGTGAACAGAACACTGAAGCTTTCTTT | CASSEQNTEAFF
NA | TRBJ2-7 | TRBV6-1 | NA | TGTGCCAGCAGTGAATCGGCGGGAAGGGACGAGCAGTACTTC | CASSESAGRDEQYF
NA | TRBJ2-7 | TRBV19 | NA | TGTGCCAGTAGCATATACCCGGGACTCCAGGCCTACGAGCAGTACTTC | CASSIYPGLQAYEQYF
NA | TRBJ2-7 | TRBV4-3 | NA | TGCGCCAGCAGCCACACAGGCGGCATCCCCTACGAGCAGTACTTC | CASSHTGGIPYEQYF
NA | TRBJ2-3 | TRBV6-1 | TRBD1 | TGTGCCAGCAGTGACAGGGGGCGAGGAGATACGCAGTATTTT | CASSDRGRGDTQYF
NA | TRBJ2-1 | TRBV7-9 | NA | TGTGCCAGCAGCCCAAGGGGGAAGGTCAATGAGCAGTTCTTC | CASSPRGKVNEQFF
once | TRBJ1-1 | TRBV2 | NA | TGTGCCAGCAGTGAAAATTCGACTCCGAACACTGAAGCTTTCTTT | CASSENSTPNTEAFF